This entry is about one T cell receptor (beta chain). Its matching antigen is unknown. V lost 0 bases and J 3 bases, leaving 0 bases between the germline ends. CDR1 SNHLY and CDR2 FYNNEI come from the germline V gene. The CDR3 sequence is 11 residues long. Some clones are missing from TCRdb's copy, which holds only in-frame ones; the method was immunoSEQ multiplex PCR. The sample has approximately 140,000 clones; over 80% are singletons. The record originates from a study of T cell responses to AZD1222 COVID-19 vaccine. Whole-study results and caveats: The repertoires were collected only after the peak T cell response. Elevations in Spike-specific TCR breadth and depth followed administration of two AZD1222 doses.

V is TRBV2 and J is TRBJ2-7; no clear D gene. This specimen consisted of peripheral blood, obtained 28 days after the second AZD1222 dose. This receptor was identified in an adult who received the AZD1222 COVID-19 vaccine. The CDR3 nucleotides are TGTGCCAGCAGTGAAGCCTACGAGCAGTACTTC. This codes for CASSEAYEQYF.